The rows below give T cell receptor beta chains drawn from one sample of a study of regulatory T cells in long-lasting Graves disease. TCRdb processed the multiplex PCR reads anew with MiXCR; each CDR3 protein has one entry. The repertoire holds hundreds of thousands of distinct CDR3 sequences, with about 16% as singletons. These same data were also listed under a study on T cells in Graves' hyperthyroidism and ophthalmopathy.

The sequenced sample was peripheral blood mononuclear cells (PBMCs), obtained at new diagnosis, from a patient treated with antithyroid drugs. The origin of the receptors is a middle-aged woman with Graves disease. The CDR3 runs from the conserved cysteine through the conserved F or W.

V: TRBV6-1
CDR3: CASSVTGIMNTEAFF

V: TRBV7-3
CDR3: CASSWGQAKWETQYF

V: TRBV10-3
CDR3: CAVRGQGEYEQYF

V: TRBV3-1
CDR3: CASSHPGRTEAFF

V: TRBV9
CDR3: CASSPRTGFEQYF

V: TRBV7-7
CDR3: CASSLWVGDETQYF

V: TRBV5-1
CDR3: CASSPGTPRSETQYF

V: TRBV30
CDR3: CAWGWDEQFF

V: TRBV6-1
CDR3: CASTGSGGTDSSYNEQFF

V: TRBV9
CDR3: CASSVAGRANQPQHF

V: TRBV11-2
CDR3: CASSLGVETQYF

V: TRBV10-1
CDR3: CASSEPGQGNGNQPQHF

V: TRBV12-3/TRBV12-4
CDR3: CASSLIGGQVTGELFF

V: TRBV15
CDR3: CATSRAKLDGGKFF

V: TRBV6-1
CDR3: CASSLRDRGDEQYF

V: TRBV13
CDR3: CASSKQSANTEAFF

V: TRBV7-9
CDR3: CASSLVRGMTYEQYF

V: TRBV20-1
CDR3: CSAEQGNYGYTF

V: TRBV11-2
CDR3: CASSQRGGGDEQYF

V: TRBV10-2
CDR3: CATRGNTEAFF

V: TRBV6-1
CDR3: CASRHRGGLADTQYF

V: TRBV11-2
CDR3: CASSLVGTGYSDTQYF

V: TRBV7-2
CDR3: CASSPGGGTEQYF

V: TRBV12-3/TRBV12-4
CDR3: CASASAQWGRNQPQHF

V: TRBV28
CDR3: CASSPGTLLGDTQYF

V: TRBV11-3
CDR3: CASSFSGANVLTF

V: TRBV30
CDR3: CAWRDQTYNEQFF

V: TRBV6-1
CDR3: CASREGTDTEAFF

V: TRBV19
CDR3: CASSIRGDNQPQHF

V: TRBV4-1
CDR3: CASSQLLGRQGSYNEQFF

V: TRBV20-1
CDR3: CSATQTGGASDQPQHF

V: TRBV14
CDR3: CASSHGRGEGQYF

V: TRBV15
CDR3: CATSRKLNSNQPQHF

V: TRBV12-3/TRBV12-4
CDR3: CASSLTRGVREKLFF

V: TRBV29-1
CDR3: CSAGMGGGNNEKLFF

V: TRBV6-1
CDR3: CASMAGTNNSPLHF

V: TRBV20-1
CDR3: CSARQGNEKLFF

V: TRBV11-2
CDR3: CASSPRQDPLNYGYTF

V: TRBV5-8
CDR3: CASSHTSLGSSYNEQFF

V: TRBV3-1
CDR3: CASSQDGIYEQYF

V: TRBV12-3/TRBV12-4
CDR3: CASSPLGGAGPQHF

V: TRBV7-2
CDR3: CASSFTWDTAKNIQYF

V: TRBV18
CDR3: CASSPVGDYGYTF

V: TRBV12-3/TRBV12-4
CDR3: CASSPRGWADRLDF

V: TRBV19
CDR3: CATRTGRMNTEAFF

V: TRBV7-6
CDR3: CASSTGPLSSYEQYF

V: TRBV19
CDR3: CASSIRWTHGINSPLHF

V: TRBV10-3
CDR3: CASRGYDNSPLHF

V: TRBV12-3/TRBV12-4
CDR3: CASSQGAASPLHF

V: TRBV6-1
CDR3: CASSPTTSASTDTQYF

V: TRBV6-1
CDR3: CASSPGGGKSYNEQFF

V: TRBV7-2
CDR3: CASSLNWSPPGELFF

V: TRBV3-1
CDR3: CASSQPLTGTANTGAFF

V: TRBV29-1
CDR3: CSVHSIPGELFF